This T cell receptor (beta chain) was sequenced in a study of cytomegalovirus exposure and HLA in healthy donors. As for this clone: Its antigen is currently unknown.

13 Jbeta primers and 60 Vbeta primers were used for the PCR. Repertoires were generated with immunoSEQ multiplex PCR, while TCRdb's copy carries only in-frame clones and drops some. The sample contains some 140,000 clones, roughly three quarters of which appear only once. The study's findings and limits: TCR beta V- and J-gene trimming was later associated with a missense DCLRE1C variant.

Germline V gene sequence: CDR1 SGHDN, CDR2 FVKESK. The CDR3 has 13 amino acids. V was clipped by 0 bases and J by 2 bases, with 4 bases between them. The sequencing input was PBMCs. This receptor was obtained from a man in his thirties or forties in good health and CMV-seropositive. The chain couples TRBV14 to TRBJ1-2; D not certain. CDR3 bases: TGTGCCAGCAGCCAAGATCTAAACTATGGCTACACCTTC. This encodes CASSQDLNYGYTF.